This T cell receptor beta chain came from a study of blood T cell repertoires in COVID-19. Looking at the study overall: The United States, Italy and Spain provided the acute and convalescent COVID-19 samples.

This CDR3 spans 15 amino acids. Germline CDR1 SEHNR, CDR2 FQNEAQ (reference sequence). Trimming shortened V by 1 base and J by 0 bases, and 9 bases separated the two germline ends. Method: immunoSEQ multiplex PCR; TCRdb's copy keeps in-frame clones and lacks some. The sample yields some 69,000 clones, about 88% seen once. The sample was peripheral blood. The receptor was isolated from a man aged 55 to 69 with acute or convalescent COVID-19. V and J are TRBV7-9 and TRBJ1-2; perhaps TRBD1 as D (5 bases). CDR3 region: CASSLEAGTNYGYTF. In nucleotides, the CDR3 is TGTGCCAGCAGCTTAGAAGCAGGGACTAACTATGGCTACACCTTC.